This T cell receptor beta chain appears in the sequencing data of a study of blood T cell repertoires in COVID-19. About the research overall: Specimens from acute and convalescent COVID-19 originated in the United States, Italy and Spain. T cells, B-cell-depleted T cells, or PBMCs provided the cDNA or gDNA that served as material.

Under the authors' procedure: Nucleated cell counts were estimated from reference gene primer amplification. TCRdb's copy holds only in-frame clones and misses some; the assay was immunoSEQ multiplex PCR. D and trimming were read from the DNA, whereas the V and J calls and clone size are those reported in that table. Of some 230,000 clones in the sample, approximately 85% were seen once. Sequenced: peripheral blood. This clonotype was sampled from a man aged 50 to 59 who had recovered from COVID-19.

This CDR3 reads CASSAYFSAGTSGADTQYF. The DNA for the CDR3 is TGTGCCAGCTCAGCATATTTTTCCGCCGGGACTAGCGGGGCAGATACGCAGTATTTT. The chain links TRBV18 to TRBJ2-3; TRBD2 aligns across 13 bases. Germline values: CDR1 KGHSH, CDR2 LQKENI. This CDR3 is built from 19 residues. J lost 4 bases, V lost 5 bases, and 15 bases had no gene match.